What follows describes a single T cell receptor (beta chain). The data derive from a study of CD4 T cells in relation to SARS-CoV-2 and coronaviruses. Study details: Convalescent patients were fewer than ten males and a few females; two were Hispanic.

CDR1 is MNHEY, CDR2 SMNVEV, per germline (reference sequence). The CDR3 loop spans 15 amino acids. Trimming stripped 5 bases from V and 2 bases from J, with 13 bases between. Clones were read by immunoSEQ multiplex PCR, and TCRdb kept only the in-frame ones, dropping some. Of more than 30,000 clones in the sample, approximately 83% were seen once. Material for sequencing was memory CD4+ T cells from PBMCs. The source is an adult with COVID-19. V usage is TRBV27 and J usage is TRBJ2-1; D perhaps matches TRBD2 (6 bases). CDR3 in amino acids: CASSTREWTYNEQFF. The DNA for the CDR3 is TGTGCCAGCAGTACTCGGGAGTGGACCTACAATGAGCAGTTCTTC.